The 20 T cell receptor beta chains listed next were all sequenced from one sample in a study of early T cells in non-severe SARS-CoV-2 infection. TCRdb redid the calling of the 5' RACE reads with MiXCR, one entry per CDR3 protein. The sample lists about 33,000 distinct CDR3 sequences; 4.5% to 5% were seen once. The specimen was whole blood. Receptors originate from an adult who was a healthcare worker with PCR-confirmed SARS-CoV-2 infection or an uninfected control (not recorded which).

This clonotype came up a few times. The chain combines TRBV12-3 or TRBV12-4 with TRBJ1-6; D gene uncertain. Trimming took off 5 bases at V and 4 bases at J, with 6 bases between the two ends. The CDR3 spans 13 residues. CDR3 amino acids: CASSQDYNSPLHF. In nucleotides, the CDR3 is TGTGCCAGCAGTCAGGATTATAATTCACCCCTCCACTTT.

This clonotype was picked up many times. The chain couples TRBV19 to TRBJ1-6; D not certain. The CDR3 covers 13 residues. Germline values: CDR1 LNHDA, CDR2 SQIVND (reference sequence). The ends were cut back, 3 bases at V and 7 bases at J, with 7 bases in the middle. The CDR3 DNA is TGTGCCAGTAGTATGCCGGGGAATTCACCCCTCCACTTT. This codes for CASSMPGNSPLHF.

Only a few counts were recorded for this clonotype. This chain uses TRBV28 with TRBJ2-1; no clear D. With 2 bases removed from V and 0 bases from J, the gap between germline ends came to 8 bases. The V gene's germline CDR1 is MDHEN and CDR2 SYDVKM. CDR3 length: 15 amino acids. The CDR3 DNA reads as TGTGCCAGCAGTTTAATTGCAGGCTCCTACAATGAGCAGTTCTTC. The encoded protein is CASSLIAGSYNEQFF.

J is TRBJ1-4 and V is TRBV5-1, with 7 nucleotides matching TRBD1. The CDR3 extends over 16 amino acids. V lost 4 bases to trimming and J lost 8 bases; unmatched junction nucleotides: 14. Germline V gene sequence: CDR1 SGHRS, CDR2 YFSETQ. CDR3 nucleotides: TGCGCCAGCAGCCAAGTCTACAGGGGAGTAGGCGAAAAACTGTTTTTT. Amino acids: CASSQVYRGVGEKLFF.

This clonotype has a count of ten or more. The rearrangement uses TRBV6-1 and TRBJ2-1, with D possibly being TRBD2 (5 bases). The germline V and J ends were trimmed by 7 bases and 0 bases, with 10 bases remaining between them. CDR3 length: 14 residues. Germline loops: CDR1 MNHNS, CDR2 SASEGT. CDR3: CASKDYSSYNEQFF. CDR3 DNA: TGTGCCAGCAAAGACTATAGCTCCTACAATGAGCAGTTCTTC.

This clonotype has just a few counts. This rearrangement joins TRBV30 to TRBJ1-1; D unresolved. Deletions cut 4 bases from V and 4 bases from J, with 16 bases between. This CDR3 region has 14 residues. The germline V gene encodes CDR1 GTSNPN and CDR2 SVGIG (reference sequence). CDR3 region: CAWTAASEATEAFF. The CDR3 DNA is TGTGCCTGGACCGCCGCTAGCGAGGCCACTGAAGCTTTCTTT. Full variable domain (remainder filled in from reference TRBV30 and TRBJ1-1): SQTIHQWPATLVQPVGSPLSLECTVEGTSNPNLYWYRQAAGRGLQLLFYSVGIGQISSEVPQNLSASRPQDRQFILSSKKLLLSDSGFYLCAWTAASEATEAFFGQGTRLTVV.

This clonotype occurred many times. The V and J genes are TRBV5-1 and TRBJ1-1; 9 bases line up with TRBD1. V shed 0 bases, J shed 11 bases, and the junction held 8 bases outside the gene matches. In germline, CDR1 is SGHRS, CDR2 YFSETQ. This CDR3 region has 14 residues. The CDR3 DNA sequence: TGCGCCAGCAGCTTGGGCGGTGGCGGACAGGGGGCTTTCTTT. Its protein product is CASSLGGGGQGAFF.

This clonotype showed up many times. For the CDR3, the DNA is TGTGCCAGCAGCTTAGGTGGAGGCAATCAGCCCCAGCATTTT. Translating gives CASSLGGGNQPQHF. The genes are TRBV7-6 and TRBJ1-5, with D uncertain. Trimming took 1 base from V and 2 from J, leaving 6 bases between them. Germline V CDR1 and CDR2: SGHVS, FNYEAQ. There are 14 residues in the CDR3.

There are a few counts of this clonotype. CDR3 sequence: CASSSTDGPPEKLFF. The CDR3 DNA reads TGTGCCAGCAGCTCCACCGACGGACCCCCTGAAAAACTGTTTTTT. V usage is TRBV7-3 and J usage is TRBJ1-4; D remains ambiguous. V gave up 4 bases and J gave up 7 bases, with 16 bases separating them. The CDR3 totals 15 residues. Germline values: CDR1 SGHTA, CDR2 FQGTGA.

This clonotype has a count of ten or more. The chain recombines TRBV7-2 with TRBJ1-6; D not resolved. The ends were cut back, 3 bases at V and 9 bases at J, with 9 bases in the middle. In germline, CDR1 is SGHTA, CDR2 FQGNSA. This CDR3 comprises 13 residues. This chain's CDR3 is CASSLGLGSPLHF. In DNA form, the CDR3 reads TGTGCCAGCAGCTTGGGGTTAGGTTCACCCCTCCACTTT.

The genes are TRBV9 and TRBJ1-2; possibly TRBD1 for D (5 bases). The CDR3 runs 16 residues. The germline CDR1 and CDR2 sequences are SGDLS and YYNGEE. V dropped 4 bases and J dropped 4 bases, with 20 bases sitting between them. The CDR3 coding sequence is TGTGCCAGCAGCCCACCAAAGGGAGGGGCCGGCTATGGCTACACCTTC. Residues: CASSPPKGGAGYGYTF.

A few counts support this clonotype. The chain has TRBV29-1 and TRBJ1-4, with 8 positions matching TRBD1. The V gene's germline CDR1 is SQVTM and CDR2 ANQGSEA. Trimming at V came to 7 bases and at J to 4 bases, leaving 5 bases not matched to a gene. The CDR3 is 13 amino acids. The chain's CDR3 is CSARTGSNEKLFF. CDR3 sequence (DNA): TGCAGCGCCAGGACAGGGAGTAATGAAAAACTGTTTTTT.

This clonotype was seen many times. This chain uses TRBV27 with TRBJ1-2, with D uncertain. There are 12 residues in the CDR3. The germline V gene encodes CDR1 MNHEY and CDR2 SMNVEV (reference sequence). Trimming took off 4 bases at V and 5 bases at J, with 8 bases between the two ends. The CDR3 DNA follows: TGTGCCAGCAGTTGGCAGAAATATGGCTACACCTTC. This codes for CASSWQKYGYTF.

This clonotype was seen a handful of times. This chain joins TRBV12-3 or TRBV12-4 and TRBJ1-5, with TRBD1 as a possible D gene (6 bases). The ends were cut back, 6 bases at V and 6 bases at J, with 12 bases in the middle. The CDR3 has 13 residues. The chain's CDR3 is CASRGTWGQPQHF. CDR3 DNA: TGTGCCAGCAGGGGGACATGGGGTCAGCCCCAGCATTTT.

The table lists this clonotype with a few counts. The V call is TRBV30, the J call TRBJ2-7; 8 nucleotides line up with TRBD1. Looked up from germline, CDR1 is GTSNPN and CDR2 is SVGIG (reference sequence). Trimming removed 4 bases from V and 2 bases from J; junction bases left unmatched: 1. The CDR3 spans 12 residues. The CDR3 bases are TGTGCCTGGACGGACAGGGCCTACGAGCAGTACTTC. Residues: CAWTDRAYEQYF.

This clonotype occurred many times. The chain links TRBV12-3 or TRBV12-4 to TRBJ1-2, with 8 bases matching TRBD1. The CDR3 sequence is 14 residues long. V dropped 2 bases and J dropped 8; count of bases not matched to a gene: 7. CDR3 in DNA: TGTGCCAGCAGTTTACCAGGGGGCGCCTGGGGCTACACCTTC. Amino acids: CASSLPGGAWGYTF.

This clonotype was detected many times. The V call is TRBV20-1, the J call TRBJ2-3; D tentatively reads TRBD1 or TRBD2 (6 bases each). V lost 0 bases and J lost 8, with 12 bases in between. Germline V CDR1 and CDR2: DFQATT, SNEGSKA (reference sequence). CDR3 length: 13 amino acids. For the CDR3, the DNA is TGCAGTGCTAGAGATCGCAGGGGAGGTACGCAGTATTTT. Its protein is CSARDRRGGTQYF.

There are many counts of this clonotype. The DNA of the CDR3 is TGTGCCAGTAGTAAAGGGGGCACCCTATACGAGCAGTACTTC. Protein: CASSKGGTLYEQYF. This chain links TRBV19 with TRBJ2-7; 7 nucleotides match TRBD1. The length of the CDR3 is 14 residues. V lost 4 bases to trimming and J lost 4 bases; unmatched junction nucleotides: 7. Germline lookup yields CDR1 LNHDA and CDR2 SQIVND (reference sequence).

This clonotype was detected many times. The chain carries TRBV7-9 and TRBJ2-3, with 9 bases aligning to TRBD2. In germline, CDR1 is SEHNR, CDR2 FQNEAQ (reference sequence). After removal of 5 bases from V and 2 bases from J, the junction contained 8 bases not matched to a gene. The CDR3 totals 16 residues. In DNA, the CDR3 is TGTGCCAGCAGCCTTTTAGCGGGGGAGCCCACAGATACGCAGTATTTT. Residues: CASSLLAGEPTDTQYF.

This clonotype was seen at least ten times. The chain couples TRBV25-1 to TRBJ2-5, with no clear D. Germline CDR1 reads MGHDK; CDR2 reads SYGVNS. Trimming removed 2 bases from V and 9 bases from J, with 4 bases in between. The CDR3 sequence is 10 residues long. This CDR3 reads CASSESPQYF. Written as DNA, the CDR3 is TGTGCCAGCAGTGAAAGCCCCCAGTACTTC.